These T cell receptor beta chains were read from a single sample in a study of CXCR3 chemokines and chemotherapy response in bladder cancer. Each CDR3 protein gets one entry after TCRdb re-called the PCR reads with MiXCR. The sample holds some 1,400 distinct CDR3 sequences; roughly 6.3% are singletons and the top ten take 16%. Specimen collection occurred from a patient whose treatment included neoadjuvant chemotherapy. These receptors originate from a human donor with bladder cancer that responded to neoadjuvant chemotherapy. Each CDR3 is given with its conserved first and last residue. A D gene is named only where the DNA matches it firmly. Clone size, where shown, is once, few, many, or a class for clones that have expanded.

V,J,length,D,size,CDR3,DNA
TRBV5-6,TRBJ1-5,17,TRBD1,NA,CASSLAKDRGHRRTQHF,TGTGCCAGCAGCTTGGCCAAGGACAGGGGACATCGACGGACCCAGCATTTT
TRBV10-3,TRBJ2-1,16,NA,large,CAISESWVLGRGEQFF,TGTGCCATCAGTGAGTCATGGGTCCTTGGACGGGGTGAGCAGTTCTTC
TRBV27,TRBJ2-3,17,TRBD2,many,CASSPGTSGVSTDTQYF,TGTGCCAGCAGTCCCGGGACTAGCGGGGTGAGCACAGATACGCAGTATTTT
TRBV13,TRBJ2-2,19,NA,many,CASSAKRPRGQGYTGELFF,TGTGCCAGCAGCGCTAAACGTCCCCGGGGGCAGGGTTACACCGGGGAGCTGTTTTTT
TRBV4-1,TRBJ2-7,17,TRBD1,many,CASSQDQGTGVSNEQYF,TGCGCCAGCAGCCAAGATCAGGGGACAGGGGTTTCTAACGAGCAGTACTTC
TRBV6-5,TRBJ2-7,13,NA,medium-sized,CASTEGGPYEQYF,TGTGCCAGCACCGAGGGGGGGCCCTACGAGCAGTACTTC
TRBV30,TRBJ2-1,16,NA,medium-sized,CAWSQPSWSAGNEQFF,TGTGCCTGGAGCCAGCCTAGTTGGTCCGCGGGGAATGAGCAGTTCTTC
TRBV30,TRBJ2-5,15,NA,many,CAWSVGSGSEETQYF,TGTGCCTGGAGTGTTGGGTCGGGTTCGGAAGAGACCCAGTACTTC
TRBV5-6,TRBJ1-1,12,NA,medium-sized,CASSPGEGVAFF,TGTGCCAGCAGCCCCGGTGAAGGGGTCGCTTTCTTT
TRBV20-1,TRBJ1-6,15,NA,many,CSATSQGPYNSPLHF,TGCAGTGCTACATCTCAGGGGCCCTATAATTCACCCCTCCACTTT
TRBV29-1,TRBJ1-2,13,NA,large,CSVGVPNGDGYTF,TGCAGCGTTGGGGTGCCGAATGGGGATGGCTACACCTTC
TRBV7-9,TRBJ2-3,15,TRBD1,medium-sized,CASSLSWTGSDTQYF,TGTGCCAGCAGCTTATCGTGGACAGGGTCAGATACGCAGTATTTT
TRBV6-5,TRBJ1-5,13,NA,few,CASSYSPQGPQHF,TGTGCCAGCAGTTACTCGCCACAGGGGCCCCAGCATTTT
TRBV15,TRBJ2-3,15,TRBD2,medium-sized,CATSREAGGSDTQYF,TGTGCCACCAGCAGAGAAGCGGGGGGTTCAGATACGCAGTATTTT
TRBV29-1,TRBJ1-1,14,NA,large,CSVELIGGNTEAFF,TGCAGCGTTGAATTGATTGGAGGGAACACTGAAGCTTTCTTT
TRBV27,TRBJ1-1,15,NA,NA,CASIPPGGMNTEAFF,TGTGCCAGCATTCCTCCCGGGGGGATGAACACTGAAGCTTTCTTT
TRBV19,TRBJ1-1,15,NA,large,CASTGVGQANTEAFF,TGTGCCAGTACCGGGGTAGGACAAGCGAACACTGAAGCTTTCTTT
TRBV6-1,TRBJ2-7,15,TRBD1,medium-sized,CASSASWTGPYEQYF,TGTGCCAGCAGTGCTTCTTGGACAGGGCCCTACGAGCAGTACTTC
TRBV7-2,TRBJ1-1,13,NA,large,CASSLAEYTEAFF,TGTGCCAGCAGCTTAGCTGAGTACACTGAAGCTTTCTTT
TRBV19,TRBJ1-5,16,TRBD1,medium-sized,CASNPRTGNSNQPQHF,TGTGCCAGCAACCCCAGGACAGGGAATAGCAATCAGCCCCAGCATTTT
TRBV5-4,TRBJ2-7,17,TRBD1,medium-sized,CASSNVPGQGASYEQYF,TGTGCCAGCAGCAATGTACCGGGACAGGGGGCTTCCTACGAGCAGTACTTC
TRBV12-3/TRBV12-4,TRBJ2-2,16,TRBD1,many,CASALATGQGIGELFF,TGTGCCAGCGCCCTGGCTACGGGACAGGGTATCGGGGAGCTGTTTTTT
TRBV6-1,TRBJ1-2,13,NA,large,CASSELQVYGYTF,TGTGCCAGCAGTGAATTACAGGTCTATGGCTACACCTTC
TRBV13,TRBJ2-3,14,TRBD1,medium-sized,CASSLGQGTDTQYF,TGTGCCAGCAGCCTTGGACAGGGAACAGATACGCAGTATTTT
TRBV6-2/TRBV6-3,TRBJ2-1,17,TRBD2,many,CASSYSPGGRAYNEQFF,TGTGCCAGCAGTTACTCGCCGGGGGGAAGGGCCTACAATGAGCAGTTCTTC
TRBV6-6,TRBJ1-6,14,TRBD1,medium-sized,CASSRDSYNSPLHF,TGTGCCAGCAGTAGGGACAGCTATAATTCACCCCTCCACTTT
TRBV2,TRBJ1-2,16,NA,once,CASSEAKWRHLYGYTF,TGTGCCAGCAGTGAAGCTAAGTGGAGACACCTCTATGGCTACACCTTC
TRBV5-6,TRBJ1-1,11,NA,large,CASSLELEAFF,TGTGCCAGCAGCTTGGAACTGGAAGCTTTCTTT
TRBV7-2,TRBJ2-1,16,NA,medium-sized,CASSFLFMAAYNEQFF,TGTGCCAGCAGCTTTCTTTTTATGGCGGCATACAATGAGCAGTTCTTC
TRBV28,TRBJ1-5,15,TRBD1,many,CASSLTGGGNQPQHF,TGTGCCAGCAGTTTAACAGGGGGCGGGAATCAGCCCCAGCATTTT
TRBV20-1,TRBJ2-7,12,NA,NA,CSARVQGREQYF,TGCAGTGCTAGAGTCCAGGGACGCGAGCAGTACTTC
TRBV27,TRBJ2-2,12,NA,many,CASSPYTGELFF,TGTGCCAGCAGTCCCTACACCGGGGAGCTGTTTTTT
TRBV19,TRBJ2-5,15,TRBD2,medium-sized,CASSMRAGGRKTQYF,TGTGCCAGTAGTATGCGAGCGGGGGGGCGGAAGACCCAGTACTTC
TRBV4-3,TRBJ2-7,14,TRBD1,many,CASSQATGSYEQYF,TGCGCCAGCAGCCAAGCGACAGGGTCCTACGAGCAGTACTTC
TRBV19,TRBJ1-4,15,TRBD1,many,CASRAPGQGNEKLFF,TGTGCCAGTAGGGCCCCGGGACAGGGGAATGAAAAACTGTTTTTT
TRBV6-2/TRBV6-3,TRBJ1-2,13,TRBD1,NA,CASYLGQGHGYTF,TGTGCCAGTTACCTGGGACAGGGGCATGGCTACACCTTC
TRBV19,TRBJ2-6,16,TRBD2,many,CASRSGGASGANVLTF,TGTGCCAGTCGAAGCGGGGGGGCCTCAGGGGCCAACGTCCTGACTTTC
TRBV6-1,TRBJ2-1,18,TRBD1,medium-sized,CASSGTGATPLSYNEQFF,TGTGCCAGCAGTGGGACAGGGGCCACTCCCCTCTCCTACAATGAGCAGTTCTTC
TRBV20-1,TRBJ1-2,10,NA,many,CSARETGYTF,TGCAGTGCTAGGGAGACGGGCTACACCTTC
TRBV19,TRBJ2-1,12,TRBD1,large,CASSERQGEQFF,TGTGCCAGTAGTGAACGACAGGGCGAGCAGTTCTTC
TRBV13,TRBJ1-3,17,NA,many,CASSVRDRRSRGNTIYF,TGTGCCAGCAGCGTTAGGGACCGACGCTCGAGGGGAAACACCATATATTTT
TRBV6-1,TRBJ1-5,14,NA,medium-sized,CASSLGTWDQPQHF,TGTGCCAGCAGCCTTGGGACATGGGATCAGCCCCAGCATTTT
TRBV5-6,TRBJ1-6,19,NA,many,CASSIGFPLQSSYNSPLHF,TGTGCCAGCAGCATCGGGTTTCCCCTCCAGAGCTCCTATAATTCACCCCTCCACTTT
TRBV24-1,TRBJ1-2,13,NA,medium-sized,CATSDQNNYGYTF,TGTGCCACCAGCGACCAGAATAACTATGGCTACACCTTC
TRBV27,TRBJ2-2,14,NA,many,CASGRLTDTGELFF,TGTGCCAGCGGCAGACTAACCGACACCGGGGAGCTGTTTTTT
TRBV19,TRBJ2-1,16,TRBD2,large,CASSEASGFYYNEQFF,TGTGCCAGTAGTGAGGCTAGCGGGTTTTACTACAATGAGCAGTTCTTC
TRBV7-2,TRBJ2-7,12,TRBD2,many,CASSLGAGVRYF,TGTGCCAGCAGCTTAGGGGCGGGGGTCCGGTACTTC
TRBV7-2,TRBJ1-2,14,NA,medium-sized,CASSPRQVNYGYTF,TGTGCCAGCAGCCCAAGACAGGTCAACTATGGCTACACCTTC
TRBV15,TRBJ2-2,23,TRBD2,many,CATSREGLRPGLAGAPNTGELFF,TGTGCCACCAGCAGAGAAGGGCTCCGACCGGGACTAGCGGGGGCACCGAACACCGGGGAGCTGTTTTTT
TRBV24-1,TRBJ2-1,13,TRBD2,medium-sized,CAVTGGNDNEQFF,TGTGCCGTAACCGGGGGGAACGACAATGAGCAGTTCTTC
TRBV12-3/TRBV12-4,TRBJ2-1,16,NA,medium-sized,CASSLFRGPAVTEQFF,TGTGCCAGCAGTTTATTCCGGGGGCCGGCGGTTACTGAGCAGTTCTTC
TRBV13,TRBJ2-3,14,TRBD1,medium-sized,CASSLGQGADTQYF,TGTGCCAGCAGCCTTGGACAGGGGGCAGATACGCAGTATTTT